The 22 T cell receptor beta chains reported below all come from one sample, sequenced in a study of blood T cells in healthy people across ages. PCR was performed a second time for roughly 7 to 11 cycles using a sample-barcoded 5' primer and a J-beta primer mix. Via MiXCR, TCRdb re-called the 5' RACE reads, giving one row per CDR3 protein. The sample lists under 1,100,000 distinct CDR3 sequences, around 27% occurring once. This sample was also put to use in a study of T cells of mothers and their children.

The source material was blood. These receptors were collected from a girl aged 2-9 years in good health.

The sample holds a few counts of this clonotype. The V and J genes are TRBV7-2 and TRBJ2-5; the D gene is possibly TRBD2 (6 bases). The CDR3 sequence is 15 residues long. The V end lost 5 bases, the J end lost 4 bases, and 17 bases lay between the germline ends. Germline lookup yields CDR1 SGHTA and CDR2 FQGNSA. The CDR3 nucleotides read TGTGCCAGCAGCCCAGGGCGGGGATCAGGAGAGACCCAGTACTTC. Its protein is CASSPGRGSGETQYF.

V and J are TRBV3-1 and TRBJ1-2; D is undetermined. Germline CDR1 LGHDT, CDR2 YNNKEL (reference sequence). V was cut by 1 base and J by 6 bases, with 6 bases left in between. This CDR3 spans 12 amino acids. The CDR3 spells CASSQGTHGYTF. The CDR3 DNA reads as TGTGCCAGCAGCCAAGGAACCCATGGCTACACCTTC.

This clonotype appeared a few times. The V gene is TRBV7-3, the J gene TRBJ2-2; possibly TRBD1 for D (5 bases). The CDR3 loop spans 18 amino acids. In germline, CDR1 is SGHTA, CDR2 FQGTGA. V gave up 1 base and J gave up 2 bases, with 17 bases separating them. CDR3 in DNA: TGTGCCAGCAGCTTAAAACCGAGGCAGGGTTATAACACCGGGGAGCTGTTTTTT. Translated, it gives CASSLKPRQGYNTGELFF. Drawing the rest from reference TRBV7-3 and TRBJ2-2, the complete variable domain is GAGVSQTPSNKVTEKGKYVELRCDPISGHTALYWYRQSLGQGPEFLIYFQGTGAADDSGLPNDRFFAVRPEGSVSTLKIQRTERGDSAVYLCASSLKPRQGYNTGELFFGEGSRLTVL.

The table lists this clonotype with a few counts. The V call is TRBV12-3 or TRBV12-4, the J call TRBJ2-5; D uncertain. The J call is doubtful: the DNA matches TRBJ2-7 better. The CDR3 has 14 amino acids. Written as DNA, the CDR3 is TGTGCCAGCAGTTTAGCCGTTTCTACCTACGAGCAGTACTTC. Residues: CASSLAVSTYEQYF.

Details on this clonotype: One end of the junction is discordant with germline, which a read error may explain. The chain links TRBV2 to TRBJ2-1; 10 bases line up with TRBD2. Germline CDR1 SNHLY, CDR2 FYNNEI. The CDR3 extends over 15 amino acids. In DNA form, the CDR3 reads TGTGCCAGCAGTGGGAGCGGGAGGGCTGATAATGGGCAGTTCTTC. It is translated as CASSGSGRADNGQFF.

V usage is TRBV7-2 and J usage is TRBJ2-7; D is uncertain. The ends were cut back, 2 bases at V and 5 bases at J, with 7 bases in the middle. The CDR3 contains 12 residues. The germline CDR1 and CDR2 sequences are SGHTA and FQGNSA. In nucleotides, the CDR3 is TGTGCCAGCAGCTTATTGTCCCACGAGCAGTACTTC. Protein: CASSLLSHEQYF.

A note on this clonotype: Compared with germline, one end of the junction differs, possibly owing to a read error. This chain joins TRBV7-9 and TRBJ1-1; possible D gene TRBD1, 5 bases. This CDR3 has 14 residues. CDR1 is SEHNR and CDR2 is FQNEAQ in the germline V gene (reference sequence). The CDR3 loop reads CASSLLDSWSPIIF. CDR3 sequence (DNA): TGTGCCAGCAGCTTATTAGACAGTTGGTCCCCCATTATCTTT. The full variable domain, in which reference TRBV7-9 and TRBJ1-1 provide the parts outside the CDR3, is DTGVSQNPRHKITKRGQNVTFRCDPISEHNRLYWYRQTLGQGPEFLTYFQNEAQLEKSRLLSDRFSAERPKGSFSTLEIQRTEQGDSAMYLCASSLLDSWSPIIFGQGTRLTVV.

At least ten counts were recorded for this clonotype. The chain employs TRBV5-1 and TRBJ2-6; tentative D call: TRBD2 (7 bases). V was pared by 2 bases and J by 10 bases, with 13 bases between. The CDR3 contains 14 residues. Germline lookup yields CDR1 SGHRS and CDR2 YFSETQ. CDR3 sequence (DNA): TGCGCCAGCAGCTTAGGGGGGGATATGAACGTCCTGACTTTC. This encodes CASSLGGDMNVLTF.

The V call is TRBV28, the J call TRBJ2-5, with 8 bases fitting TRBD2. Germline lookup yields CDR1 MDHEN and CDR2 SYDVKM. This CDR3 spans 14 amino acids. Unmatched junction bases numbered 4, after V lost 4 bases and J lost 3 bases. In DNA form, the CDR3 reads TGTGCCAGCAGTTACGTACTAGCGGAAGAGACCCAGTACTTC. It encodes CASSYVLAEETQYF.

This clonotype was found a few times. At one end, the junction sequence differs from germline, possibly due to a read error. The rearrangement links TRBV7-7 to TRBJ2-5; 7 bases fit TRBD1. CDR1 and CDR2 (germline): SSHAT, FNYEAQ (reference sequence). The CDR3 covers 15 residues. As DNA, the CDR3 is TGTGCTAGCAGCTTAGGGGACAGATTCCAAGAGACCCAGTACTTC. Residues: CASSLGDRFQETQYF.

CDR3 nucleotides: TGTGCCAGCAGTGATACCCTGGGTTCAGGCTACACCTTC. Translated: CASSDTLGSGYTF. This chain joins TRBV6-1 and TRBJ1-2; unclear D gene. CDR3 length: 13 amino acids. CDR1 is MNHNS and CDR2 is SASEGT in the germline V gene. V lost 3 bases and J lost 8, with 13 bases in between.

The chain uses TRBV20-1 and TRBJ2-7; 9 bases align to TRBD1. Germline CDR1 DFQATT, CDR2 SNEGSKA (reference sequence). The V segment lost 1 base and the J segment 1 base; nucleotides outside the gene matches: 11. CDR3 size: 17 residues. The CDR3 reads CSARGLDRDRVSYEQYF. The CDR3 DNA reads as TGCAGTGCTAGAGGTCTTGACCGGGACAGGGTATCCTACGAGCAGTACTTC.

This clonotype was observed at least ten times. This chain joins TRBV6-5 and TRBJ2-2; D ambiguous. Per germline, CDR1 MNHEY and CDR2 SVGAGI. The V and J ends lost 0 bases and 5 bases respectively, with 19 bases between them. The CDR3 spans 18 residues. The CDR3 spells CASSYSMDLPYLTGELFF. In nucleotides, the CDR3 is TGTGCCAGCAGTTACTCGATGGATCTACCCTACCTAACCGGGGAGCTGTTTTTT.

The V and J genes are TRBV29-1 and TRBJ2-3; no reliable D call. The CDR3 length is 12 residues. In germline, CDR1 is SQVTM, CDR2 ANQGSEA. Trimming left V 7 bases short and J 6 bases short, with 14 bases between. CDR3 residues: CSAPILWDTQYF. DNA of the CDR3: TGCAGCGCCCCCATCCTGTGGGATACGCAGTATTTT.

The DNA of the CDR3 is TGTGCCAGCAGCTTCAACCCGGGACTAGCGGGAGGCCGATTACTAAAAGAGACCCAGTACTTC. Translating gives CASSFNPGLAGGRLLKETQYF. V gene TRBV11-2 combines with J gene TRBJ2-5; TRBD2 aligns across 15 bases. V lost 3 bases to trimming and J lost 3 bases; unmatched junction nucleotides: 17. Germline V gives CDR1 SGHAT, CDR2 FQNNGV. The CDR3 has 21 amino acids.

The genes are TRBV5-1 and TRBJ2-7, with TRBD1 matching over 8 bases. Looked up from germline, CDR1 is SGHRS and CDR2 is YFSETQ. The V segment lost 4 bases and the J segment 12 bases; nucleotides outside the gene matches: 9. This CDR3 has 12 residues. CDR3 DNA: TGCGCCAGCAGCATTAAGACAGGGGATATGTACTTC. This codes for CASSIKTGDMYF.

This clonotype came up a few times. This CDR3 reads CSATNSGTGRNYGYTF. CDR3 nucleotide sequence: TGCAGTGCTACAAACTCAGGAACAGGGCGGAACTATGGCTACACCTTC. This chain links TRBV20-1 with TRBJ1-2; TRBD1 is a possible D gene (6 bases). Trimming shortened V by 4 bases and J by 2 bases, and 20 bases separated the two germline ends. The germline V gene encodes CDR1 DFQATT and CDR2 SNEGSKA (reference sequence). The CDR3 consists of 16 residues.

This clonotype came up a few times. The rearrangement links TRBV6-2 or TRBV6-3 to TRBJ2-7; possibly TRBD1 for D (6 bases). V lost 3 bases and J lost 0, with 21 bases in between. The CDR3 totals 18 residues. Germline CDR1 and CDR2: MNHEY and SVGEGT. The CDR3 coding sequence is TGTGCCAGCAGTTATCTCTTTCTGGGGACACCAGACTCCTACGAGCAGTACTTC. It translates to CASSYLFLGTPDSYEQYF.

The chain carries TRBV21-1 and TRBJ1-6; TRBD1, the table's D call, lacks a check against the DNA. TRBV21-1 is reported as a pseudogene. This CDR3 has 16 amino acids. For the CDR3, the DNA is TGTGCCAGCAGCAAAGTCAAGACAGGGGAGAATTCACCCCTCCACTTT. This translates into CASSKVKTGENSPLHF.

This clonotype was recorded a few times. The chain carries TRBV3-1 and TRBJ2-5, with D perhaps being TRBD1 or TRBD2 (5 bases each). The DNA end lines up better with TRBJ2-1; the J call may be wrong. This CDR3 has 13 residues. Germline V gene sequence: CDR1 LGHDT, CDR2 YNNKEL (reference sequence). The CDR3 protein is CASSQGPGLEQFF. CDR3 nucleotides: TGTGCCAGCAGCCAGGGACCGGGCCTTGAGCAGTTCTTC.

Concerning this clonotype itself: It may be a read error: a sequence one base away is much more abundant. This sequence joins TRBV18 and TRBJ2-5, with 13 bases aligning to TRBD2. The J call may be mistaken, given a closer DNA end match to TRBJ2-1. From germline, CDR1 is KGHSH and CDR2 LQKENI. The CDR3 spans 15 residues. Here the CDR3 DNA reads TGTGCCAACTCAACCGGGACTAGCGGGAACAATGAGCAGTTCTTC. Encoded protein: CANSTGTSGNNEQFF.

The CDR3 DNA reads TGCAGCGTTGCTTTCGGGGCACTAGCCAAAAACATTCAGTACTTC. Encoded protein: CSVAFGALAKNIQYF. V is TRBV29-1 and J is TRBJ2-4, with D perhaps TRBD1 or TRBD2 (5 bases each). The CDR3 loop spans 15 amino acids. The germline CDR1 and CDR2 sequences are SQVTM and ANQGSEA. Deletions cut 4 bases from V and 0 bases from J, with 13 bases between.